Described below is a single TCR beta chain sequence and its context. The antigen is not known. This sample was included in a study of T cells after yellow fever vaccination. In the study overall: Libraries from low-cell-number fractions were prepared with the SMART-Seq v4 Ultra Low Input RNA kit. General study results and limits: A faster peak, day 5 versus 15, was reached by the weaker secondary response. Once the booster was given, most primary-vaccination clones reappeared, at roughly 96% for CD4 and over 75% for CD8.

The CDR3 runs to 14 residues. V dropped 3 bases and J dropped 5 bases, with 13 bases sitting between them. Germline values: CDR1 LNHNV, CDR2 YYDKDF (reference sequence). Template switching by 5'RACE produced TCR cDNA, adding a universal primer site and UMIs. TCRdb analysed the 5' RACE reads with MiXCR anew, one entry per CDR3 protein. The repertoire holds some 110,000 distinct CDR3 sequences, with under 8.5% as singletons. V usage is TRBV15 and J usage is TRBJ2-5; a weak D match, TRBD2 (5 bases). Material: CD4+ T cells sorted from PBMCs, obtained 10 days after the first yellow fever vaccination. This TCR derives from a young man who received the YFV17D yellow fever vaccine. Written as DNA, the CDR3 is TGTGCCACCAGCAGCGGACCGCAGCGGGAGACCCAGTACTTC. Translated: CATSSGPQRETQYF.